These T cell receptor beta chains were read from a single sample in a study of regulatory T cells in long-lasting Graves disease. From the multiplex PCR reads, TCRdb called clonotypes with MiXCR, one entry per CDR3 protein. The sample holds about 440,000 distinct CDR3 sequences; 16% are singletons and the top ten take less than 30%. The sample was also reused in another study, on T cells in Graves' hyperthyroidism and ophthalmopathy.

Sequences were derived from peripheral blood mononuclear cells (PBMCs), sampled at new diagnosis, from a patient treated with antithyroid drugs. Every receptor here comes from a woman between 18 and 29 years old with Graves disease. Each CDR3 is given with its conserved first and last residue. D genes are given only for firm matches. Size is omitted from some rows. Given values are once, few, many or a class for expanded clones.

J: TRBJ2-7; D: TRBD1; size: many; V: TRBV11-3; CDR3: CASSSTTGSNEQYF; DNA: TGTGCCAGCAGCTCGACGACAGGGTCCAACGAGCAGTACTTC
J: TRBJ2-7; D: TRBD1; size: few; V: TRBV20-1; CDR3: CSAAQGVPYEQYF; DNA: TGCAGTGCAGCTCAGGGGGTTCCCTACGAGCAGTACTTC
J: TRBJ1-6; D: .; size: few; V: TRBV7-6; CDR3: CASSLAYKGGNSPLHF; DNA: TGTGCCAGCAGCTTAGCGTATAAGGGGGGGAATTCACCCCTCCACTTT
J: TRBJ2-7; D: TRBD2; size: many; V: TRBV11-2; CDR3: CASSPYSGTYEQYF; DNA: TGTGCCAGCAGCCCATACAGCGGGACCTACGAGCAGTACTTC
J: TRBJ2-2; D: TRBD1; size: .; V: TRBV19; CDR3: CASSIGTGTGELFF; DNA: TGTGCCAGTAGTATAGGGACAGGCACCGGGGAGCTGTTTTTT
J: TRBJ2-1; D: .; size: many; V: TRBV3-1; CDR3: CASSQDSRVYNEQFF; DNA: TGTGCCAGCAGCCAAGATAGCAGGGTCTACAATGAGCAGTTCTTC
J: TRBJ1-1; D: TRBD1; size: many; V: TRBV6-1; CDR3: CASNPDRPNTEAFF; DNA: TGTGCCAGCAACCCGGACAGGCCGAACACTGAAGCTTTCTTT
J: TRBJ2-3; D: TRBD2; size: many; V: TRBV24-1; CDR3: CATSQAGEGTDTQYF; DNA: TGTGCCACCAGTCAAGCGGGAGAAGGAACAGATACGCAGTATTTT
J: TRBJ2-7; D: .; size: .; V: TRBV9; CDR3: CASGSSTYEQYF; DNA: TGTGCCAGCGGTTCGAGTACCTACGAGCAGTACTTC
J: TRBJ2-5; D: .; size: many; V: TRBV7-8; CDR3: CASSLEFGWRETQYF; DNA: TGTGCCAGCAGCTTGGAGTTTGGGTGGCGAGAGACCCAGTACTTC
J: TRBJ2-1; D: .; size: few; V: TRBV9; CDR3: CARDRVSYNEQFF; DNA: TGTGCCAGGGACAGAGTCTCCTACAATGAGCAGTTCTTC
J: TRBJ2-2; D: TRBD2; size: .; V: TRBV29-1; CDR3: CSARLATVTGELLF; DNA: TGCAGCGCCAGACTAGCGACCGTCACCGGGGAGCTGCTTTTT
J: TRBJ1-2; D: .; size: few; V: TRBV20-1; CDR3: CSAPTGTGGYTF; DNA: TGCAGTGCCCCCACCGGTACTGGTGGCTACACCTTC
J: TRBJ1-1; D: TRBD1; size: many; V: TRBV5-1; CDR3: CASSETGAEAFF; DNA: TGCGCCAGCAGCGAAACAGGGGCTGAAGCTTTCTTT
J: TRBJ2-3; D: .; size: .; V: TRBV28; CDR3: CASTRRVGQSTDTQYF; DNA: TGTGCCAGCACCCGCCGGGTTGGGCAGAGCACAGATACGCAGTATTTT
J: TRBJ2-1; D: TRBD2; size: .; V: TRBV19; CDR3: CARRKREALSRGEQFF; DNA: TGTGCCAGGAGAAAGCGGGAGGCCTTGTCGCGTGGTGAGCAGTTCTTC
J: TRBJ1-5; D: .; size: few; V: TRBV20-1; CDR3: CSAVGSPNQPQHF; DNA: TGCAGTGCAGTAGGAAGCCCAAATCAGCCCCAGCATTTT
J: TRBJ2-3; D: TRBD2; size: .; V: TRBV3-1; CDR3: CASSGLAVSTDTQYF; DNA: TGTGCCAGCAGCGGACTAGCGGTTAGCACAGATACGCAGTATTTT
J: TRBJ2-6; D: .; size: many; V: TRBV6-2/TRBV6-3; CDR3: CASSYGGAGANVLTF; DNA: TGTGCCAGCAGTTACGGGGGCGCGGGGGCCAACGTCCTGACTTTC
J: TRBJ2-5; D: .; size: many; V: TRBV27; CDR3: CASSYGDPGETQYF; DNA: TGTGCCAGCAGCTACGGAGACCCGGGGGAGACCCAGTACTTC
J: TRBJ1-6; D: TRBD1; size: many; V: TRBV20-1; CDR3: CSAKTGVSSPLHF; DNA: TGCAGTGCGAAGACAGGGGTTTCCTCACCCCTCCACTTT
J: TRBJ2-1; D: TRBD2; size: .; V: TRBV6-1; CDR3: CASLRLAGANEQFF; DNA: TGTGCCAGCCTGAGACTAGCGGGAGCCAATGAGCAGTTCTTC
J: TRBJ2-7; D: TRBD1; size: .; V: TRBV7-2; CDR3: CASSRGTGGYEQYF; DNA: TGTGCCAGCAGCAGAGGGACAGGGGGCTACGAGCAGTACTTC
J: TRBJ2-1; D: .; size: .; V: TRBV9; CDR3: CASSVAPGKGDDQFF; DNA: TGTGCCAGCAGCGTAGCCCCGGGAAAGGGCGATGATCAGTTCTTC
J: TRBJ2-3; D: TRBD2; size: .; V: TRBV14; CDR3: CASSQWTSGKTDTQYF; DNA: TGTGCCAGCAGCCAATGGACTAGCGGGAAGACAGATACGCAGTATTTT
J: TRBJ1-6; D: .; size: .; V: TRBV27; CDR3: CASSFRGTRTPLHF; DNA: TGTGCCAGCAGTTTCCGAGGCACAAGGACACCCCTCCACTTT
J: TRBJ2-3; D: .; size: many; V: TRBV12-3/TRBV12-4; CDR3: CANSYDGGTDTQYF; DNA: TGTGCCAACTCGTATGATGGTGGCACAGATACGCAGTATTTT
J: TRBJ2-7; D: TRBD1; size: many; V: TRBV2; CDR3: CASSSDRVGAYEQYF; DNA: TGTGCCAGCAGTTCGGACAGGGTTGGTGCGTACGAGCAGTACTTC
J: TRBJ2-7; D: TRBD2; size: many; V: TRBV12-3/TRBV12-4; CDR3: CASSSKLPGLAGVDEQYF; DNA: TGTGCCAGCAGTTCCAAACTACCGGGACTAGCGGGAGTTGACGAGCAGTACTTC
J: TRBJ1-1; D: .; size: many; V: TRBV28; CDR3: CASSRVLNTEAFF; DNA: TGTGCCAGCAGCAGGGTGCTGAACACTGAAGCTTTCTTT
J: TRBJ2-1; D: .; size: many; V: TRBV11-2; CDR3: CASSRYSVEQFF; DNA: TGTGCCAGCAGCAGATATAGCGTAGAGCAGTTCTTC
J: TRBJ2-1; D: TRBD2; size: .; V: TRBV29-1; CDR3: CSVDLAGVGGDEQFF; DNA: TGCAGCGTTGATTTGGCGGGAGTGGGGGGGGATGAGCAGTTCTTC
J: TRBJ2-7; D: .; size: few; V: TRBV18; CDR3: CASSTKGYEQYF; DNA: TGTGCCAGCTCAACCAAGGGCTACGAGCAGTACTTC
J: TRBJ2-5; D: TRBD2; size: few; V: TRBV7-2; CDR3: CASSWGLAGRETQYF; DNA: TGTGCCAGCAGCTGGGGACTAGCGGGAAGGGAGACCCAGTACTTC
J: TRBJ1-2; D: .; size: many; V: TRBV28; CDR3: CASSPNRGGYGYTF; DNA: TGTGCCAGCAGTCCAAACCGGGGAGGCTATGGCTACACCTTC
J: TRBJ2-7; D: .; size: .; V: TRBV20-1; CDR3: CSARRRSSTRYEQYF; DNA: TGCAGTGCTAGGAGGCGGTCATCGACTCGCTACGAGCAGTACTTC
J: TRBJ1-5; D: .; size: .; V: TRBV19; CDR3: CASSIAPTGLNQPQHF; DNA: TGTGCCAGTAGTATAGCCCCGACAGGACTAAATCAGCCCCAGCATTTT
J: TRBJ2-2; D: .; size: .; V: TRBV2; CDR3: CASCSDSRDTGELFF; DNA: TGTGCCAGCTGTTCGGATAGCAGGGACACCGGGGAGCTGTTTTTT
J: TRBJ2-1; D: .; size: once; V: TRBV19; CDR3: CASSIGVHEQFF; DNA: TGTGCCAGTAGTATAGGGGTTCATGAGCAGTTCTTC
J: TRBJ2-5; D: TRBD1; size: .; V: TRBV14; CDR3: CASSQSTGGAYFGQTQYF; DNA: TGTGCCAGCAGCCAATCTACAGGGGGCGCTTATTTTGGCCAGACCCAGTACTTC
J: TRBJ2-1; D: .; size: few; V: TRBV6-5; CDR3: CASSYSNLNNEQFF; DNA: TGTGCCAGCAGTTACTCGAACCTAAACAATGAGCAGTTCTTC
J: TRBJ2-1; D: .; size: many; V: TRBV13; CDR3: CASSSDPQFGQFF; DNA: TGTGCCAGCAGCTCCGACCCCCAGTTCGGGCAGTTCTTC
J: TRBJ1-1; D: .; size: few; V: TRBV4-3; CDR3: CASSQTVRMNTEAFF; DNA: TGCGCCAGCAGCCAGACCGTACGAATGAACACTGAAGCTTTCTTT
J: TRBJ2-3; D: .; size: .; V: TRBV10-3; CDR3: CAISGGPGTDTQYF; DNA: TGTGCCATCAGTGGGGGGCCCGGCACAGATACGCAGTATTTT
J: TRBJ2-2; D: TRBD1; size: few; V: TRBV15; CDR3: CATRQGGTGELFF; DNA: TGTGCCACCAGACAGGGGGGTACCGGGGAGCTGTTTTTT
J: TRBJ2-3; D: TRBD2; size: few; V: TRBV4-1; CDR3: CASSQDEAGGADTQYF; DNA: TGCGCCAGCAGCCAAGATGAAGCGGGAGGAGCAGATACGCAGTATTTT
J: TRBJ2-3; D: .; size: many; V: TRBV18; CDR3: CASSPWQGTDTQYF; DNA: TGTGCCAGCTCACCCTGGCAGGGGACAGATACGCAGTATTTT
J: TRBJ2-7; D: TRBD1; size: many; V: TRBV10-3; CDR3: CAISESGTGAHEQYF; DNA: TGTGCCATCAGTGAGTCTGGGACAGGGGCCCACGAGCAGTACTTC
J: TRBJ2-1; D: .; size: many; V: TRBV2; CDR3: CASSEVVKGLGEQFF; DNA: TGTGCCAGCAGTGAAGTGGTGAAGGGTTTAGGAGAGCAGTTCTTC
J: TRBJ1-6; D: TRBD1; size: few; V: TRBV28; CDR3: CASSFSDRDNSPLHF; DNA: TGTGCCAGCAGTTTCTCGGACAGGGATAATTCACCCCTCCACTTT
J: TRBJ2-2; D: .; size: many; V: TRBV7-2; CDR3: CASSLFQPSNTGELFF; DNA: TGTGCCAGCAGCTTATTCCAGCCGTCGAACACCGGGGAGCTGTTTTTT
J: TRBJ2-1; D: TRBD2; size: many; V: TRBV20-1; CDR3: CSAPPSGSLNEQFF; DNA: TGCAGTGCACCACCTAGCGGGAGTCTGAATGAGCAGTTCTTC